The TCR beta chain described here comes from a study of shared clonotypes between healthy human individuals. On this clone: Distinct nucleotide sequences in the sample also encode this CDR3.

Looked up from germline, CDR1 is MNHNS and CDR2 is SASEGT. Deletions cut 6 bases from V and 2 bases from J, with 8 bases between. The CDR3 covers 13 residues. Only in-frame clones appear in the TCRdb table, and some are missing; sequencing was by immunoSEQ multiplex PCR. The data hold roughly 2 million clones, with almost 96% observed a single time. This sequence was found in a young man in good health. Material: naive CD4+ T cells sorted from blood. Subset indicated: CD45RA+ positively selected. The chain recombines TRBV6-1 with TRBJ1-5; D ambiguous. The CDR3 DNA reads TGTGCCAGCAGGCCGGGAGGCAATCAGCCCCAGCATTTT. This gives the protein CASRPGGNQPQHF.